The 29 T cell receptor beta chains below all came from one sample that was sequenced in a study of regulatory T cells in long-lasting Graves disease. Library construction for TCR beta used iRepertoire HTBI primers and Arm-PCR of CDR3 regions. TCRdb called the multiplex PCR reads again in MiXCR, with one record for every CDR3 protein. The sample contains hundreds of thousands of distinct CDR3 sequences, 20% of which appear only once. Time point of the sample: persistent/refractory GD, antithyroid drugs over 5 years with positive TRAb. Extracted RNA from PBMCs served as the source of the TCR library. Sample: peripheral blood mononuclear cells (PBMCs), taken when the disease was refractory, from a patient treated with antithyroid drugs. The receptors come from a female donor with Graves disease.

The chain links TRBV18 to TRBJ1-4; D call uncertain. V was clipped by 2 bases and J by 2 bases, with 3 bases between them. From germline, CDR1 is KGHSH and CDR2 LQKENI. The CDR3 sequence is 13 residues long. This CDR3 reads CASSPLTNEKLFF. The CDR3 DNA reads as TGTGCCAGCTCACCATTGACTAATGAAAAACTGTTTTTT.

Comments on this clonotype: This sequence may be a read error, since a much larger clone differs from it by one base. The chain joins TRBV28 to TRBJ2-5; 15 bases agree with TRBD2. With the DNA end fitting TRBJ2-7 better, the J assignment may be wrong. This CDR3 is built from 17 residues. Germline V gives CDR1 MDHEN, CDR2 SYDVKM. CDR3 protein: CASSSKGLAGGAHEQYF. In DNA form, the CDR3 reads TGTGCCAGCAGTTCCAAGGGACTAGCGGGGGGAGCCCACGAGCAGTACTTC.

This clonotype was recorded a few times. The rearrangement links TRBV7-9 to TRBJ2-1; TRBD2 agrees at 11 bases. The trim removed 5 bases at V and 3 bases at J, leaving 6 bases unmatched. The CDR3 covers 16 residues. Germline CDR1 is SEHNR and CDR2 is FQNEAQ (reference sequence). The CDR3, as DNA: TGTGCCAGCAGCCCACTAGCGGGAGTGGTCTACAATGAGCAGTTCTTC. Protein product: CASSPLAGVVYNEQFF.

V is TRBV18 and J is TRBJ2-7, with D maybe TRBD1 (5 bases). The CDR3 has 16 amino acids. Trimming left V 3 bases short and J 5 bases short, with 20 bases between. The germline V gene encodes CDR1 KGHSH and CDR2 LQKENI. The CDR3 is CASSPMIPRDGHEQYF. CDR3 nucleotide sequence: TGTGCCAGCTCACCCATGATTCCCAGGGATGGCCACGAGCAGTACTTC.

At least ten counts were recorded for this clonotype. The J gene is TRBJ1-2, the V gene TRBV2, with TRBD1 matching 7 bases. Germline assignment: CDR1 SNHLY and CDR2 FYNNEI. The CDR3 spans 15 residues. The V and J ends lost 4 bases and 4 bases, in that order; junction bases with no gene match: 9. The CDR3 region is CASSVGGGGVYGYTF. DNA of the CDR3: TGTGCCAGCAGTGTGGGCGGAGGGGGCGTCTATGGCTACACCTTC.

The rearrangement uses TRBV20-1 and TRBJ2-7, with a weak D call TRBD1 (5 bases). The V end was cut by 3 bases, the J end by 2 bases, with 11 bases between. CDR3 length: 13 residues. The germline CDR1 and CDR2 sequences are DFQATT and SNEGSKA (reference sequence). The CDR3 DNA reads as TGCAGTGCTAGCCTGACAGAAACCTACGAGCAGTACTTC. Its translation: CSASLTETYEQYF.

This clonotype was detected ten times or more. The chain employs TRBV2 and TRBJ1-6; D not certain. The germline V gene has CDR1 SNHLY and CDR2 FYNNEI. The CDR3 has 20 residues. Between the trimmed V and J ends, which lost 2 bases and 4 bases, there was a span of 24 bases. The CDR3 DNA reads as TGTGCCAGCAGTGAACCGACATTTACTGTGGGCAGGCTTTATAATTCACCCCTCCACTTT. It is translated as CASSEPTFTVGRLYNSPLHF.

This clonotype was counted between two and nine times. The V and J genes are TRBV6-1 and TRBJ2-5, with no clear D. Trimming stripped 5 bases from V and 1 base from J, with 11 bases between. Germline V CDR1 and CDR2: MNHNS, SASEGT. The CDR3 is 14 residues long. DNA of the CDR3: TGTGCCAGCAGTCACCCCGGGCCCCAAGAGACCCAGTACTTC. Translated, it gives CASSHPGPQETQYF.

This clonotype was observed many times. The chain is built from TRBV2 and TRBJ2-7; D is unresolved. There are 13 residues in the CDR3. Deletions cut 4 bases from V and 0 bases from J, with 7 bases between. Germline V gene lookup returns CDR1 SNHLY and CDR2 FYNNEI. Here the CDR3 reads CASSGVFSYEQYF. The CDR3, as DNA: TGTGCCAGCAGTGGGGTATTCTCCTACGAGCAGTACTTC.

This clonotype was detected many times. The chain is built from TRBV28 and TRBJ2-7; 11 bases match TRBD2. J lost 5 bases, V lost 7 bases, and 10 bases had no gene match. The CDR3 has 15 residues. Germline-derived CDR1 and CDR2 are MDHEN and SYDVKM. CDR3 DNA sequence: TGTGCCAGCACTACACTAGCGGGAGTTTACCACGAGCAGTACTTC. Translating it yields CASTTLAGVYHEQYF.

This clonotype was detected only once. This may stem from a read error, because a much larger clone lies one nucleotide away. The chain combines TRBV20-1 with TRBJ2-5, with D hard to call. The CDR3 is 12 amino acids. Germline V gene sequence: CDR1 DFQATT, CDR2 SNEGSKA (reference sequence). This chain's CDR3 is CSPRSLGETQYF. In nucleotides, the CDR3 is TGCAGTCCTAGGAGTTTAGGGGAGACCCAGTACTTC.

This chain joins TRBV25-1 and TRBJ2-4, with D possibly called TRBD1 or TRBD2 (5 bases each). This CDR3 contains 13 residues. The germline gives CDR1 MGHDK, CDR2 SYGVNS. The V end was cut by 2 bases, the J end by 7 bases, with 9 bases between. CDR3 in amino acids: CASSERGANIQYF. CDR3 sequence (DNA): TGTGCCAGCAGTGAAAGAGGGGCCAACATTCAGTACTTC.

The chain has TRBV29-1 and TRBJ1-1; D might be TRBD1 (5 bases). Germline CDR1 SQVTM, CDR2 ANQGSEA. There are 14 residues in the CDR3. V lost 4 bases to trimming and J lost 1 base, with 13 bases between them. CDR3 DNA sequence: TGCAGCGTTGTTCTCGGACAAACGAACACTGAAGCTTTCTTT. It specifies CSVVLGQTNTEAFF.

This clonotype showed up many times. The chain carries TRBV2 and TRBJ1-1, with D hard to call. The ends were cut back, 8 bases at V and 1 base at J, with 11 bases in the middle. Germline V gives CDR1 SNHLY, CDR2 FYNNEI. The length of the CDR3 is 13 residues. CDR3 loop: CASRLPENTEAFF. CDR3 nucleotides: TGTGCCAGCCGTCTACCAGAGAACACTGAAGCTTTCTTT. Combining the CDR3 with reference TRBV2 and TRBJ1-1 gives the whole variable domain EPEVTQTPSHQVTQMGQEVILRCVPISNHLYFYWYRQILGQKVEFLVSFYNNEISEKSEIFDDQFSVERPDGSNFTLKIRSTKLEDSAMYFCASRLPENTEAFFGQGTRLTVV.

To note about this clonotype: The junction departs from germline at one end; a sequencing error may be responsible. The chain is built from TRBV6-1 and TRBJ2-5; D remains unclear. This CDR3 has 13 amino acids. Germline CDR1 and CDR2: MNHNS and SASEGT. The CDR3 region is CASSRGYQETQCF. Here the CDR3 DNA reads TGTGCCAGCAGCCGTGGCTACCAAGAGACCCAGTGCTTC.

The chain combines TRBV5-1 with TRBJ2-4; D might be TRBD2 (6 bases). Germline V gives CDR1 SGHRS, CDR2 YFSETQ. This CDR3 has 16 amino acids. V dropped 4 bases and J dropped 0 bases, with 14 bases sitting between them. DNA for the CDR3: TGCGCCAGCAGCCCCGGCGGGATCAAAGCCAAAAACATTCAGTACTTC. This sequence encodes CASSPGGIKAKNIQYF.

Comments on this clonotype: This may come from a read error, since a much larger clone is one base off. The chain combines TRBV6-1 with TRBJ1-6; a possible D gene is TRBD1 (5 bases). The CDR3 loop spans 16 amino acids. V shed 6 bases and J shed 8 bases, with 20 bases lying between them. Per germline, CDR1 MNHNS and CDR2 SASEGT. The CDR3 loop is CASSPGPRLGDSPLHF. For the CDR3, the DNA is TGTGCCAGCAGCCCGGGGCCGAGGCTTGGGGATTCACCCCTCCACTTT.

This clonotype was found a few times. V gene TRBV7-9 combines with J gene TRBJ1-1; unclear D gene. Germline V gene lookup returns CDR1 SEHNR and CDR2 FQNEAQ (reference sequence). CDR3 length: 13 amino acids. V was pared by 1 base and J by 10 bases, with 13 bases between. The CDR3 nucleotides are TGTGCCAGCAGCTTAGGCTCGGAGGGTGTAGCTTTCTTT. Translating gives CASSLGSEGVAFF.

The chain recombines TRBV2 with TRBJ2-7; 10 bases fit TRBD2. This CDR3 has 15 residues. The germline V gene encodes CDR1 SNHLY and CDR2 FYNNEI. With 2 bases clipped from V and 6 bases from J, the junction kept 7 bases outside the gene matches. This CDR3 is CASSEWVLAGSEQYF. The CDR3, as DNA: TGTGCCAGCAGTGAATGGGTACTAGCGGGAAGCGAGCAGTACTTC. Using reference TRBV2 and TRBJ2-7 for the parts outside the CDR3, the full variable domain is EPEVTQTPSHQVTQMGQEVILRCVPISNHLYFYWYRQILGQKVEFLVSFYNNEISEKSEIFDDQFSVERPDGSNFTLKIRSTKLEDSAMYFCASSEWVLAGSEQYFGPGTRLTVT.

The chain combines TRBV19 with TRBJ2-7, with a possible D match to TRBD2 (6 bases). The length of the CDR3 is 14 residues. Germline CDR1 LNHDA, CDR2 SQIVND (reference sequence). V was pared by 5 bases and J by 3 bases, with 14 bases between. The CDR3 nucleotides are TGTGCCAGTAGTTACGTTCTGGGGGGCTACGAGCAGTACTTC. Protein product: CASSYVLGGYEQYF.

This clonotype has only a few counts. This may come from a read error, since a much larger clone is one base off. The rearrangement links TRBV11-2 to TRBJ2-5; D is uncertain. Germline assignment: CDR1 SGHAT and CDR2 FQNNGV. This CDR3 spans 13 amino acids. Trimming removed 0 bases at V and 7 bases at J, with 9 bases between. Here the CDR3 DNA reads TGTGCCAGCAGCTTAGATGGCCTGGCGACCCAGTACTTC. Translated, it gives CASSLDGLATQYF.

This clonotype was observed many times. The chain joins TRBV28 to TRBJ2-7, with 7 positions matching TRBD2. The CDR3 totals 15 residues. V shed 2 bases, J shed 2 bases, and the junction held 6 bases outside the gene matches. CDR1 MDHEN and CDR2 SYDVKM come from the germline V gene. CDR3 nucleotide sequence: TGTGCCAGCAGTTTAGCTAGCGGAGCCACCTACGAGCAGTACTTC. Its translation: CASSLASGATYEQYF.

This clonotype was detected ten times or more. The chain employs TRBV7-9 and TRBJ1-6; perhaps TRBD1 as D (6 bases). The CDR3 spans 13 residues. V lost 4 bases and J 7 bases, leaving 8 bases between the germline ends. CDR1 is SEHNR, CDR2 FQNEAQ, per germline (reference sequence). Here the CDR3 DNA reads TGTGCCAGCAGCTCCGGGACAAATTCACCCCTCCACTTT. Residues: CASSSGTNSPLHF.

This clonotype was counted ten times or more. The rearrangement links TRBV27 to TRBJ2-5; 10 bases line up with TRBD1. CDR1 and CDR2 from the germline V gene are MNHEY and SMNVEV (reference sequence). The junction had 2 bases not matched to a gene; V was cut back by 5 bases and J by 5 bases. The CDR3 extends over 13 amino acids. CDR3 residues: CASSRQGAETQYF. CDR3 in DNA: TGTGCCAGCAGTAGACAGGGGGCCGAGACCCAGTACTTC.

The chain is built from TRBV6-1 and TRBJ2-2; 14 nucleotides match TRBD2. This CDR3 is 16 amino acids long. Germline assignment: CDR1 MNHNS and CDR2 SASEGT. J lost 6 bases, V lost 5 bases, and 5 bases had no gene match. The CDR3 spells CASSKTSGRAAGELFF. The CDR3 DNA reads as TGTGCCAGCAGTAAGACTAGCGGGAGGGCCGCCGGGGAGCTGTTTTTT.

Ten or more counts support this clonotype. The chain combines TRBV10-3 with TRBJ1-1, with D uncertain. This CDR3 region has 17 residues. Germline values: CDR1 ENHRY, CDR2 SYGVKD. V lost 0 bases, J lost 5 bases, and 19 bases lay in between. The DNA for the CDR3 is TGTGCCATCAGTGAGTCGAGGTTGGCAGACCGGAGAACTGAAGCTTTCTTT. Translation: CAISESRLADRRTEAFF.

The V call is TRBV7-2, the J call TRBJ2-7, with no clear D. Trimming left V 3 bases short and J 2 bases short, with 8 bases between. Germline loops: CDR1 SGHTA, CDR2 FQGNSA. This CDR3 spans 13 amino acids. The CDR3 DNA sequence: TGTGCCAGCAGCTTGGAAGTGGCCTACGAGCAGTACTTC. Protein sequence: CASSLEVAYEQYF.

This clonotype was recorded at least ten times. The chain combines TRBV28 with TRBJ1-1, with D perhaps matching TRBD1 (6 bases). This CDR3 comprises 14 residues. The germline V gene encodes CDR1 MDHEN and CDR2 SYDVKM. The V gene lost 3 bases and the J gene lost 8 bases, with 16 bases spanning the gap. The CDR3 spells CASSLSWDTGEAFF. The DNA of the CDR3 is TGTGCCAGCAGTTTGTCCTGGGACACTGGGGAAGCTTTCTTT.

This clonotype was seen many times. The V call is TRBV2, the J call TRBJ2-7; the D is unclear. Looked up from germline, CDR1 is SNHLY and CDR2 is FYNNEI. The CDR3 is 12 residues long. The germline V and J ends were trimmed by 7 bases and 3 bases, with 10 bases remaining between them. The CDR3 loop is CASNIGDYEQYF. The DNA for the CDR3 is TGTGCCAGCAACATTGGGGACTACGAGCAGTACTTC.